The rows below give T cell receptor beta chains drawn from one sample of a study of T cells in Graves' hyperthyroidism and ophthalmopathy. Via MiXCR, TCRdb re-called the multiplex PCR reads, giving one row per CDR3 protein. The sample has about 330,000 distinct CDR3 sequences; roughly an eighth are singletons. Specimen: blood. The receptors come from a woman in her thirties or forties with Graves' ophthalmopathy. Each CDR3 is given with its conserved first and last residue. The order of the fields is clone size, D gene, J gene, V gene, CDR3 DNA, CDR3 protein. D genes are given only for firm matches. Not every row has a clone size; where given, it reads once, few, many or a size class.

clone size: many; D gene: .; J gene: TRBJ2-4; V gene: TRBV12-3/TRBV12-4; CDR3 DNA: TGTGCCAGCAGTTTAGGCGGGGAGCTAAACATTCAGTACTTC; CDR3 protein: CASSLGGELNIQYF
clone size: many; D gene: TRBD1; J gene: TRBJ1-2; V gene: TRBV27; CDR3 DNA: TGTGCCAGCAGCCCCGACAGGGTCAACTATGGCTACACCTTC; CDR3 protein: CASSPDRVNYGYTF
clone size: many; D gene: TRBD1; J gene: TRBJ1-1; V gene: TRBV12-3/TRBV12-4; CDR3 DNA: TGTGCCAGCAGTATGAACAGGGGCCTGAACACTGAAGCTTTCTTT; CDR3 protein: CASSMNRGLNTEAFF
clone size: many; D gene: .; J gene: TRBJ2-3; V gene: TRBV6-2/TRBV6-3; CDR3 DNA: TGTGCCAGCAGTTCGATCAGGGATCGGTCAGATACGCAGTATTTT; CDR3 protein: CASSSIRDRSDTQYF
clone size: many; D gene: TRBD1; J gene: TRBJ1-5; V gene: TRBV6-5; CDR3 DNA: TGTGCCAGCAGTTACTCCGGACAGGACAGGCAGCCCCAGCATTTT; CDR3 protein: CASSYSGQDRQPQHF
clone size: .; D gene: TRBD1; J gene: TRBJ2-3; V gene: TRBV20-1; CDR3 DNA: TGCAGTGCTGAACTACGGGACAGGATTCTTACGACGGGTACGCAGTATTTT; CDR3 protein: CSAELRDRILTTGTQYF
clone size: many; D gene: .; J gene: TRBJ2-1; V gene: TRBV20-1; CDR3 DNA: TGCAGTGCTAGGAGTGACACCTCCTTCCCTAGCTCCTACAATGAGCAGTTCTTC; CDR3 protein: CSARSDTSFPSSYNEQFF
clone size: few; D gene: .; J gene: TRBJ1-6; V gene: TRBV18; CDR3 DNA: TGTGCCAGCAAAACTGAGAATTCACCCCTCCACTTT; CDR3 protein: CASKTENSPLHF
clone size: few; D gene: TRBD1; J gene: TRBJ1-5; V gene: TRBV20-1; CDR3 DNA: TGCAGTGCCAGGGGGAGCAATCGGCCCCAGCATTTT; CDR3 protein: CSARGSNRPQHF
clone size: many; D gene: TRBD2; J gene: TRBJ2-7; V gene: TRBV6-1; CDR3 DNA: TGTGCCAGCAGTTCCGGGACTAGCACCGACGAGCAGTACTTC; CDR3 protein: CASSSGTSTDEQYF
clone size: many; D gene: TRBD1; J gene: TRBJ1-5; V gene: TRBV20-1; CDR3 DNA: TGCAGTGCTAGAGGGGGGACAGGGAGAAGTCAGCCCCAGCATTTT; CDR3 protein: CSARGGTGRSQPQHF
clone size: many; D gene: .; J gene: TRBJ1-1; V gene: TRBV28; CDR3 DNA: TGTGCCAGCAGTTTATCAGTAAGGGATGAAGCTTTCTTT; CDR3 protein: CASSLSVRDEAFF
clone size: .; D gene: .; J gene: TRBJ2-3; V gene: TRBV29-1; CDR3 DNA: TGCAGCGTTGCGAGGGGCAGCACGCAGTATTTT; CDR3 protein: CSVARGSTQYF
clone size: many; D gene: TRBD1; J gene: TRBJ1-1; V gene: TRBV10-1; CDR3 DNA: TGCGCCAGCAGTGAGTCTAGTGGGACAGGGGCCCCTGAAGCTTTCTTT; CDR3 protein: CASSESSGTGAPEAFF
clone size: many; D gene: .; J gene: TRBJ2-2; V gene: TRBV27; CDR3 DNA: TGTGCCAGCAGTTTATTCTCGGGTAACACCGGGGAGCTGTTTTTT; CDR3 protein: CASSLFSGNTGELFF
clone size: many; D gene: TRBD2; J gene: TRBJ2-1; V gene: TRBV12-3/TRBV12-4; CDR3 DNA: TGTGCCAGCAACATAGCGGGAGTACACAATGAGCAGTTCTTC; CDR3 protein: CASNIAGVHNEQFF
clone size: once; D gene: .; J gene: TRBJ1-4; V gene: TRBV4-1; CDR3 DNA: TGCGCCAGCAGCCAAGTTTCCGGCTGGGATGAAAAACTGTTTTTT; CDR3 protein: CASSQVSGWDEKLFF
clone size: many; D gene: TRBD2; J gene: TRBJ2-7; V gene: TRBV2; CDR3 DNA: TGTGCCAGCAGTAGACTAGCGGGAGGTACTTACGAGCAGTACTTC; CDR3 protein: CASSRLAGGTYEQYF
clone size: many; D gene: .; J gene: TRBJ2-3; V gene: TRBV24-1; CDR3 DNA: TGTGCCACCAGCAGGGACCATCCCACAGATACGCAGTATTTT; CDR3 protein: CATSRDHPTDTQYF
clone size: .; D gene: TRBD2; J gene: TRBJ2-2; V gene: TRBV3-1; CDR3 DNA: TGTGCCAGCAGCCAAGGACTAGCGGGAGTGGCCGGGGAGCTGTTTTTT; CDR3 protein: CASSQGLAGVAGELFF
clone size: many; D gene: TRBD1; J gene: TRBJ2-7; V gene: TRBV7-2; CDR3 DNA: TGTGCCAGCAGCTTAATAGGACAGGGCCCCTACGAGCAGTACTTC; CDR3 protein: CASSLIGQGPYEQYF
clone size: few; D gene: .; J gene: TRBJ1-3; V gene: TRBV5-8; CDR3 DNA: TGTGCCAGCACCCAATGGGGTTCAGGAAACACCATATATTTT; CDR3 protein: CASTQWGSGNTIYF
clone size: .; D gene: TRBD1; J gene: TRBJ2-7; V gene: TRBV20-1; CDR3 DNA: TGCAGTGCTAGAGATAAAATCAGGGGGTACGAGCAGTACTTC; CDR3 protein: CSARDKIRGYEQYF
clone size: .; D gene: .; J gene: TRBJ1-5; V gene: TRBV10-2; CDR3 DNA: TGCGCCAGCAGCGACCGAAGACAGCATCAGCCCCAGCATTTT; CDR3 protein: CASSDRRQHQPQHF
clone size: many; D gene: .; J gene: TRBJ2-5; V gene: TRBV13; CDR3 DNA: TGTGCCAGCAGCTTAGTGGAGGGCCAAGAGACCCAGTACTTC; CDR3 protein: CASSLVEGQETQYF
clone size: many; D gene: TRBD2; J gene: TRBJ2-4; V gene: TRBV12-3/TRBV12-4; CDR3 DNA: TGTGCCAGCAGTCCAGGGTGGGGGGGGAACATTCAGTACTTC; CDR3 protein: CASSPGWGGNIQYF
clone size: few; D gene: TRBD1; J gene: TRBJ2-7; V gene: TRBV11-3; CDR3 DNA: TGTGCCAGCAGCGTCGACAGGGGAAACGGCTACGAGCAGTACTTC; CDR3 protein: CASSVDRGNGYEQYF
clone size: .; D gene: .; J gene: TRBJ2-2; V gene: TRBV29-1; CDR3 DNA: TGCAGCGTTAAAACCTGGGGGGCCGGGGAGCTGTTTTTT; CDR3 protein: CSVKTWGAGELFF
clone size: many; D gene: .; J gene: TRBJ2-5; V gene: TRBV20-1; CDR3 DNA: TGCAGTGTCAGAGATGCTAGGTGGGAAGAGACCCAGTACTTC; CDR3 protein: CSVRDARWEETQYF
clone size: many; D gene: .; J gene: TRBJ1-5; V gene: TRBV10-3; CDR3 DNA: TGTGCCATCAGTTTGGGACGGTCCGATCAGCCCCAGCATTTT; CDR3 protein: CAISLGRSDQPQHF
clone size: many; D gene: .; J gene: TRBJ2-3; V gene: TRBV2; CDR3 DNA: TGTGCCAGCAATTGGGGCGGGAGCACAGATACGCAGTATTTT; CDR3 protein: CASNWGGSTDTQYF
clone size: many; D gene: TRBD2; J gene: TRBJ2-1; V gene: TRBV15; CDR3 DNA: TGTGCCACCAGCAGAACCAGCGGGACCGAGCAGTTCTTC; CDR3 protein: CATSRTSGTEQFF
clone size: .; D gene: .; J gene: TRBJ2-3; V gene: TRBV4-2; CDR3 DNA: TGTGCCAGCAGCCAAGTAGTAGGAGGGACAGATACGCAGTATTTT; CDR3 protein: CASSQVVGGTDTQYF
clone size: many; D gene: TRBD2; J gene: TRBJ2-7; V gene: TRBV6-2/TRBV6-3; CDR3 DNA: TGTGCCAGCAGTTACGAGAGCGGGAGGGCCGTCTACGAGCAGTACTTC; CDR3 protein: CASSYESGRAVYEQYF
clone size: many; D gene: .; J gene: TRBJ2-5; V gene: TRBV7-9; CDR3 DNA: TGTGCCAGCAGCAAAGGACAGCTGATTACAGAGACCCAGTACTTC; CDR3 protein: CASSKGQLITETQYF
clone size: .; D gene: .; J gene: TRBJ1-4; V gene: TRBV30; CDR3 DNA: TGTGCCTGGAGTGTGATGTCTTCGGGGACTAATGAAAAACTGTTTTTT; CDR3 protein: CAWSVMSSGTNEKLFF
clone size: many; D gene: .; J gene: TRBJ1-5; V gene: TRBV29-1; CDR3 DNA: TGCAGCGTTGTGACCGCCGGAACATATAGCAATCAGCCCCAGCATTTT; CDR3 protein: CSVVTAGTYSNQPQHF
clone size: few; D gene: .; J gene: TRBJ1-2; V gene: TRBV9; CDR3 DNA: TGTGCCAGCAGCCCGCGGACAGCAAATCTCTATGGCTACACCTTC; CDR3 protein: CASSPRTANLYGYTF
clone size: many; D gene: TRBD1; J gene: TRBJ1-1; V gene: TRBV2; CDR3 DNA: TGTGCCAGCAGTATACAGGGGAGCATGACTGAAGCTTTCTTT; CDR3 protein: CASSIQGSMTEAFF
clone size: .; D gene: .; J gene: TRBJ1-1; V gene: TRBV18; CDR3 DNA: TGTGCCAGCTCACCCTCTTCCAGGGAGGGTGAAGCTTTCTTT; CDR3 protein: CASSPSSREGEAFF
clone size: .; D gene: TRBD1; J gene: TRBJ1-4; V gene: TRBV28; CDR3 DNA: TGTGCCAGCAGTCCCCCGGGGACAGAAAATGAAAAACTGTTTTTT; CDR3 protein: CASSPPGTENEKLFF
clone size: few; D gene: TRBD1; J gene: TRBJ1-2; V gene: TRBV3-1; CDR3 DNA: TGTGCCAGCAGCCAATGGGGACAGGCGCTCTATGGCTACACCTTC; CDR3 protein: CASSQWGQALYGYTF
clone size: few; D gene: TRBD2; J gene: TRBJ2-2; V gene: TRBV20-1; CDR3 DNA: TGCAGTGCTAGAGATCAGGCGGGGGACCCCTCGTGGACCGGGGAGCTGTTTTTT; CDR3 protein: CSARDQAGDPSWTGELFF
clone size: .; D gene: TRBD1; J gene: TRBJ1-5; V gene: TRBV30; CDR3 DNA: TGTGCCTGGAACGATCAGGACAGGGCAGGGCAGCCCCAGCATTTT; CDR3 protein: CAWNDQDRAGQPQHF
clone size: many; D gene: TRBD1; J gene: TRBJ1-5; V gene: TRBV28; CDR3 DNA: TGTGCCAGCAGTTCCCCCATACAGGGGTATAGCAATCAGCCCCAGCATTTT; CDR3 protein: CASSSPIQGYSNQPQHF
clone size: few; D gene: .; J gene: TRBJ1-1; V gene: TRBV5-1; CDR3 DNA: TGCGCCAGCAGTAACAACCCGGGAGAATTGAGCGAAGCTTTCTTT; CDR3 protein: CASSNNPGELSEAFF
clone size: many; D gene: TRBD1; J gene: TRBJ1-1; V gene: TRBV20-1; CDR3 DNA: TGCAGTGCTAGGCGGGGACAGTTTAACACTGAAGCTTTCTTT; CDR3 protein: CSARRGQFNTEAFF
clone size: many; D gene: .; J gene: TRBJ2-7; V gene: TRBV28; CDR3 DNA: TGTGCCAGCAGTTTATCCTGGCAGCTCTACGAGCAGTACTTC; CDR3 protein: CASSLSWQLYEQYF
clone size: .; D gene: TRBD1; J gene: TRBJ1-5; V gene: TRBV4-1; CDR3 DNA: TGCGCCAGCAGCGAAGTTGTGACAGGGAGGTATAGCAATCAGCCCCAGCATTTT; CDR3 protein: CASSEVVTGRYSNQPQHF
clone size: .; D gene: .; J gene: TRBJ2-7; V gene: TRBV14; CDR3 DNA: TGTGCCAGCAGCCCAAGACCGTACTCCTACGAGCAGTACTTC; CDR3 protein: CASSPRPYSYEQYF
clone size: .; D gene: .; J gene: TRBJ2-3; V gene: TRBV20-1; CDR3 DNA: TGCAGTGCTAGGAGTGGCCTAGCAACCCTAAATACGCAGTATTTT; CDR3 protein: CSARSGLATLNTQYF
clone size: many; D gene: TRBD1; J gene: TRBJ2-7; V gene: TRBV9; CDR3 DNA: TGTGCCAGCAGCGTAGGACAGGGCCGGCAGTACTTC; CDR3 protein: CASSVGQGRQYF
clone size: many; D gene: .; J gene: TRBJ1-2; V gene: TRBV12-3/TRBV12-4; CDR3 DNA: TGTGCCAGCAGTCTCAACACCGATGGCTACACCTTC; CDR3 protein: CASSLNTDGYTF
clone size: many; D gene: TRBD2; J gene: TRBJ2-1; V gene: TRBV6-5; CDR3 DNA: TGTGCCAGCAGTTACTCAATGGGGGGGGGGACTGAGCAGTTCTTC; CDR3 protein: CASSYSMGGGTEQFF
clone size: .; D gene: .; J gene: TRBJ1-3; V gene: TRBV3-1; CDR3 DNA: TGTGCCAGCACTAATATGGCGGGTGTCTACTCTGGAAACACCATATATTTT; CDR3 protein: CASTNMAGVYSGNTIYF